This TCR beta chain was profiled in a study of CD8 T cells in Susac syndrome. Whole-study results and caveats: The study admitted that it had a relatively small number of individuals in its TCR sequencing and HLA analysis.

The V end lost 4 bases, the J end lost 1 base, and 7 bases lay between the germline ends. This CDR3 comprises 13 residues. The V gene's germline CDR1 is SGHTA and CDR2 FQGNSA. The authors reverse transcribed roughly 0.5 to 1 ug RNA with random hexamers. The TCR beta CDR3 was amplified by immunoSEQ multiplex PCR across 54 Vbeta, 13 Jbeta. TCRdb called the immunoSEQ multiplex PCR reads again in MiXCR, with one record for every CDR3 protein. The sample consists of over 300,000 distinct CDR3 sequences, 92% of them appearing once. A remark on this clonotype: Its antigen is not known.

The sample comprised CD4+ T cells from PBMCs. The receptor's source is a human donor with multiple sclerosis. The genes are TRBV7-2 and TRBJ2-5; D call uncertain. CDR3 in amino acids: CASSYVRQETQYF. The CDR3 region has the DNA TGTGCCAGCAGCTACGTACGCCAAGAGACCCAGTACTTC.